This T cell receptor (beta chain) appears in the sequencing data of a study of T-cell reconstitution after alpha-beta-depleted transplantation in children. The study, taken as a whole, reports: T-cell numbers and diversity one year post-transplant derived largely from freshly generated T cells. As was reported, about two months after transplant, alpha-beta T cells came from several hundred expanded graft clones.

This CDR3 is 14 amino acids long. Germline V CDR1 and CDR2: DFQATT, SNEGSKA (reference sequence). J gave up 5 bases and V 5 bases, and 7 bases lay outside the gene matches. About this clonotype itself: Its antigen is not identified.

Unique molecular identifiers tagged the TCRbeta library. TCRdb reprocessed the PCR reads via MiXCR and lists one record per CDR3 protein. The top ten clones hold 25% to 30% of a sample with hundreds of thousands of distinct CDR3 sequences, roughly 17% of them seen once. The V call is TRBV20-1, the J call TRBJ2-2; TRBD1 matches 8 bases. The clonotype was recovered from a boy in the first two years of life who had a stem cell transplant for Wiskott-Aldrich syndrome, so the T cells may come from the graft donor. This specimen consisted of PBMCs, mostly from graft donor cells, obtained 360 days after TCRalphabeta/CD19-depleted stem cell transplant. The CDR3 reads CSASQGARTGELFF. CDR3 bases: TGCAGTGCTTCCCAGGGGGCGCGGACCGGGGAGCTGTTTTTT.